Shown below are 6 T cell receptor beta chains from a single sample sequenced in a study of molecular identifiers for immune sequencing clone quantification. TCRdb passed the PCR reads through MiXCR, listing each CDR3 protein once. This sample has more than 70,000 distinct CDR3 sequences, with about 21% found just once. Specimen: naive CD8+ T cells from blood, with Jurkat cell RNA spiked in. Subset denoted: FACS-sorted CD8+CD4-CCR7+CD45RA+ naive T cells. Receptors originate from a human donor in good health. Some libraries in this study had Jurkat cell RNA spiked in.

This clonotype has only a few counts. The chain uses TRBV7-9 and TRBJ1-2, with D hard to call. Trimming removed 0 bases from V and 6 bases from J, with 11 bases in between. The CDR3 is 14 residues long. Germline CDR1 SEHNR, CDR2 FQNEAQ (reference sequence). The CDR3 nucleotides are TGTGCCAGCAGCTTAGCCGGCAGGAACCATGGCTACACCTTC. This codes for CASSLAGRNHGYTF.

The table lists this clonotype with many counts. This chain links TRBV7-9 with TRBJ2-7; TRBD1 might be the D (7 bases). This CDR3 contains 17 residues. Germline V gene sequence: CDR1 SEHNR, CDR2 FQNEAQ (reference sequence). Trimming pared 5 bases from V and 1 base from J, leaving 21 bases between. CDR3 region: CASSPSWGRGESYEQYF. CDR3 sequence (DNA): TGTGCCAGCAGCCCCTCCTGGGGCAGGGGGGAGTCCTACGAGCAGTACTTC.

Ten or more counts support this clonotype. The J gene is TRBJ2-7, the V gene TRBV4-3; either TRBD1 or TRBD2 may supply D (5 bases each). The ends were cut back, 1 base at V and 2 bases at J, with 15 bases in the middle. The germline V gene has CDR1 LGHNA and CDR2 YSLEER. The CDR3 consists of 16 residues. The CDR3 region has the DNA TGCGCCAGCAGCCAAGGTGCAACGGGGCCCCCCTACGAGCAGTACTTC. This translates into CASSQGATGPPYEQYF.

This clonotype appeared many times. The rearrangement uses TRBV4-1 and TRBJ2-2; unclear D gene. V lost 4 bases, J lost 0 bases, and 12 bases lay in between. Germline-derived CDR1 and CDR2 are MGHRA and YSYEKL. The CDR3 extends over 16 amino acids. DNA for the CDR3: TGCGCCAGCAGCCTCGAAGGAAGCCCGAACACCGGGGAGCTGTTTTTT. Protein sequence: CASSLEGSPNTGELFF.

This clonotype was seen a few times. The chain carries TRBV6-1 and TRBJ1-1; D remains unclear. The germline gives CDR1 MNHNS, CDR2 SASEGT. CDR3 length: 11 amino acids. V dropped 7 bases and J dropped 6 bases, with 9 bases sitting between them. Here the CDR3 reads CASISSPEAFF. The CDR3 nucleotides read TGTGCCAGCATCAGTTCCCCTGAAGCTTTCTTT.

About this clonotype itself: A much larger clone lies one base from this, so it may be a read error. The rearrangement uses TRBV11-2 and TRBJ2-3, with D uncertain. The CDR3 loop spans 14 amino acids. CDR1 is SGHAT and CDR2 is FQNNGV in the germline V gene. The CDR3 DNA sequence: TGTGCCAGCGGCTTCATGGGAAACACAGATACGCAGTATTTT. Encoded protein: CASGFMGNTDTQYF.